The 14 T cell receptor beta chains presented below share a single source sample, sequenced in a study of T cell responses to AZD1222 COVID-19 vaccine. TCRdb's table, derived via immunoSEQ multiplex PCR, lists solely in-frame clones and lacks some. Found here are roughly 140,000 clones, about 90% of them singletons; the top ten hold 5%. The material sequenced was peripheral blood, taken on day 0 of AZD1222 vaccination. These receptors all stem from an adult in good health.

The chain links TRBV21-1 to TRBJ2-7; the D segment call TRBD2 is taken from the table without a DNA check. TRBV21-1 has pseudogene status. The CDR3 is made up of 22 amino acids. The CDR3 loop is CASSYTRPTGLRIREEPYEQYF. Written as DNA, the CDR3 is TGTGCCAGCAGCTACACAAGACCCACAGGGTTAAGGATCCGGGAGGAGCCCTACGAGCAGTACTTC.

The rearrangement uses TRBV15 and TRBJ2-7; D remains ambiguous. Germline V gene lookup returns CDR1 LNHNV and CDR2 YYDKDF (reference sequence). The CDR3 length is 14 residues. V lost 0 bases and J lost 2, with 8 bases in between. CDR3 sequence: CATSRDTPPYEQYF. CDR3 DNA sequence: TGTGCCACCAGCAGAGATACTCCACCCTACGAGCAGTACTTC.

The chain is built from TRBV19 and TRBJ2-1; 13 bases align to TRBD2. CDR1 is LNHDA and CDR2 is SQIVND in the germline V gene (reference sequence). This CDR3 has 17 residues. The trim removed 5 bases at V and 3 bases at J, leaving 7 bases unmatched. CDR3 in amino acids: CASSPGTSGTNYNEQFF. CDR3 nucleotides: TGTGCCAGTAGTCCCGGGACTAGCGGGACAAACTACAATGAGCAGTTCTTC.

The chain recombines TRBV4-1 with TRBJ1-5; possible D gene TRBD1, 6 bases. V lost 0 bases and J lost 7, with 13 bases in between. From germline, CDR1 is MGHRA and CDR2 YSYEKL. CDR3 size: 15 residues. CDR3 protein: CASSQDAGEAQPQHF. Written as DNA, the CDR3 is TGCGCCAGCAGCCAAGACGCAGGGGAAGCGCAGCCCCAGCATTTT.

In DNA, the CDR3 is TGTGCCAGCAGCTTTCAGAGGGGCACCAACACTGAAGCTTTCTTT. Translated, it gives CASSFQRGTNTEAFF. The V and J genes are TRBV5-8 and TRBJ1-1; D might be TRBD1 (5 bases). The CDR3 is 15 amino acids. CDR1 SGHTS and CDR2 YDEGEE come from the germline V gene. V gave up 2 bases and J gave up 2 bases, with 13 bases separating them.

The V gene is TRBV10-3, the J gene TRBJ2-3; 7 nucleotides agree with TRBD2. Germline loops: CDR1 ENHRY, CDR2 SYGVKD. This CDR3 is built from 14 residues. Trimming removed 8 bases from V and 4 bases from J; junction bases left unmatched: 9. For the CDR3, the DNA is TGTGCCATCGCAGGGAGGGAGGTATCAGATACGCAGTATTTT. It yields the protein CAIAGREVSDTQYF.

V and J are TRBV29-1 and TRBJ2-7; TRBD1 matches at 12 bases. CDR1 is SQVTM, CDR2 ANQGSEA, per germline. This CDR3 has 14 amino acids. V dropped 7 bases and J dropped 6; count of bases not matched to a gene: 10. The CDR3 sequence is CSARPGTGGAEQYF. Written as DNA, the CDR3 is TGCAGCGCACGTCCCGGGACAGGGGGCGCCGAGCAGTACTTC.

CDR3 sequence reads: CAIRKDRIGFYGYTF. The CDR3 nucleotides are TGTGCCATTAGAAAAGACCGGATAGGATTTTATGGCTACACCTTC. V is TRBV19 and J is TRBJ1-2; D gene uncertain. V was clipped by 10 bases and J by 5 bases, with 23 bases between them. This CDR3 has 15 amino acids. CDR1 is LNHDA and CDR2 is SQIVND in the germline V gene (reference sequence).

This clone has only one observation. The chain employs TRBV7-2 and TRBJ2-5, with 7 bases aligning to TRBD2. Trimming at V came to 1 base and at J to 4 bases, leaving 9 bases not matched to a gene. CDR3 length: 16 amino acids. Germline V gene lookup returns CDR1 SGHTA and CDR2 FQGNSA. The CDR3 DNA follows: TGTGCCAGCAGCTTAGGGTCCGGACTAGATTTAGAGACCCAGTACTTC. The encoded protein is CASSLGSGLDLETQYF.

In this sample, this clone turned up once. The gene calls are TRBV30 and TRBJ2-3, with 10 bases lining up with TRBD2. The trim removed 0 bases at V and 5 bases at J, leaving 5 bases unmatched. This CDR3 is built from 15 residues. Germline CDR1 is GTSNPN and CDR2 is SVGIG (reference sequence). The CDR3 nucleotides read TGTGCCTGGAGTGTTCTAGCGGGAGTGCGAGATACGCAGTATTTT. It yields the protein CAWSVLAGVRDTQYF. Looking up the rest from reference TRBV30 and TRBJ2-3 gives the full variable domain: SQTIHQWPATLVQPVGSPLSLECTVEGTSNPNLYWYRQAAGRGLQLLFYSVGIGQISSEVPQNLSASRPQDRQFILSSKKLLLSDSGFYLCAWSVLAGVRDTQYFGPGTRLTVL.

CDR3 DNA sequence: TGTGCCAGCAGCTCCATGTTGTCTTATGAGCAGTTCTTC. It encodes CASSSMLSYEQFF. The chain carries TRBV7-9 and TRBJ2-1; no firm D call. This CDR3 is built from 13 residues. Germline-derived CDR1 and CDR2 are SEHNR and FQNEAQ (reference sequence). V dropped 4 bases and J dropped 8 bases, with 12 bases sitting between them.

This sequence joins TRBV6-4 and TRBJ2-1; a possible D gene is TRBD2 (6 bases). Trimming pared 6 bases from V and 2 bases from J, leaving 20 bases between. CDR3 size: 17 residues. Germline V gene data show CDR1 as MRHNA and CDR2 as SNTAGT. The CDR3 sequence is CASSQKHLSGTYNEQFF. Written as DNA, the CDR3 is TGTGCCAGCAGCCAAAAACACCTTAGCGGAACCTACAATGAGCAGTTCTTC.

The chain combines TRBV11-1 with TRBJ2-7; TRBD2 agrees at 9 bases. Trimming at V came to 1 base and at J to 5 bases, leaving 6 bases not matched to a gene. The CDR3 runs to 15 residues. CDR1 and CDR2 (germline): SGHAT, FQDESV (reference sequence). The CDR3 region is CASSLVAGVGDEQYF. Here the CDR3 DNA reads TGTGCCAGCAGCTTAGTAGCGGGAGTCGGAGACGAGCAGTACTTC.

This chain links TRBV4-1 with TRBJ2-7; 10 bases match TRBD1. V gave up 4 bases and J gave up 2 bases; unmatched junction bases: 5. Per germline, CDR1 MGHRA and CDR2 YSYEKL. There are 15 residues in the CDR3. The CDR3 loop is CASSRGQGGPYEQYF. CDR3 bases: TGCGCCAGCAGCCGTGGACAGGGGGGGCCCTACGAGCAGTACTTC.